This paragraph covers one TCR beta chain sequence. The data were produced by immunoSEQ multiplex PCR, yet TCRdb's version contains in-frame clones alone and is incomplete. Of tens of thousands of clones listed, almost 70% are singletons. The data stem from a study of cytotoxic CD8 clonotypes in ibrutinib-treated CLL. For the study at large: Patients attained about 25 partial and 2 complete responses; at median around 68 months, about 15 remained remitted while 12 progressed.

After removal of 0 bases from V and 2 bases from J, the junction contained 8 bases not matched to a gene. The CDR3 spans 17 residues. Germline loops: CDR1 SGDLS, CDR2 YYNGEE. The source material was PBMCs, sampled after 12 months of ibrutinib treatment. The receptor was isolated from a human donor with chronic lymphocytic leukemia. This rearrangement joins TRBV9 to TRBJ2-5; 9 bases agree with TRBD2. The CDR3 DNA sequence: TGTGCCAGCAGCGTAGGAGGAAGCGGGAGGCCGCAAGAGACCCAGTACTTC. Encoded protein: CASSVGGSGRPQETQYF.